Listed below are T cell receptor beta chains from one sample, sequenced in a study of blood T cell repertoires in COVID-19. Data came from immunoSEQ multiplex PCR; TCRdb stores just in-frame clones and leaves some out. The top ten hold roughly 6.4% of the sample, which has about 140,000 clones, approximately 86% seen once. The material sequenced was PBMCs or T cells enriched from blood (not recorded which). The receptors come from a woman between 35 and 50 years old who had recovered from COVID-19. The CDR3 runs from the conserved cysteine through the conserved F or W. The D gene is left open where the match is weak. Only part of the rows carry a size: once, few, many, or a class if the clone is expanded.

J gene: TRBJ1-2
clone size: -
D gene: -
V gene: TRBV2
CDR3 protein: CASSPGTLGYTF
CDR3 DNA: TGTGCCAGCAGTCCGGGAACCCTAGGCTACACCTTC

J gene: TRBJ1-2
clone size: -
D gene: -
V gene: TRBV6-5
CDR3 protein: CASRSTEIGGYTF
CDR3 DNA: TGTGCCAGCAGGTCAACAGAAATTGGAGGCTACACCTTC

J gene: TRBJ1-5
clone size: -
D gene: -
V gene: TRBV20-1
CDR3 protein: CSASVGVGQPQHF
CDR3 DNA: TGCAGTGCCAGTGTCGGGGTCGGTCAGCCCCAGCATTTT

J gene: TRBJ2-7
clone size: once
D gene: TRBD1
V gene: TRBV2
CDR3 protein: CASSDTGVGEQYF
CDR3 DNA: TGTGCCAGCAGTGATACAGGGGTCGGCGAGCAGTACTTC

J gene: TRBJ2-7
clone size: -
D gene: TRBD2
V gene: TRBV5-6
CDR3 protein: CASSLTSGSYEQYF
CDR3 DNA: TGTGCCAGCAGCTTGACTAGCGGGTCCTACGAGCAGTACTTC

J gene: TRBJ2-7
clone size: -
D gene: -
V gene: TRBV30
CDR3 protein: CAWSGQYEQYF
CDR3 DNA: TGTGCCTGGAGTGGACAGTACGAGCAGTACTTC

J gene: TRBJ1-6
clone size: -
D gene: TRBD1
V gene: TRBV4-1
CDR3 protein: CASSLDRANSPLHF
CDR3 DNA: TGCGCCAGCAGCTTGGACAGGGCCAATTCACCCCTCCACTTT

J gene: TRBJ2-7
clone size: -
D gene: TRBD1
V gene: TRBV6-1
CDR3 protein: CASSATGTGVYQGQYF
CDR3 DNA: TGTGCCAGCAGTGCCACCGGGACAGGGGTATACCAAGGGCAGTACTTC

J gene: TRBJ2-1
clone size: -
D gene: TRBD1
V gene: TRBV3-1/TRBV3-2
CDR3 protein: CASSQQGALSNEQFF
CDR3 DNA: TGTGCCAGCAGCCAGCAGGGGGCCCTAAGTAATGAGCAGTTCTTC

J gene: TRBJ2-7
clone size: -
D gene: TRBD1
V gene: TRBV18
CDR3 protein: CASSRQGTSYEQYF
CDR3 DNA: TGTGCCAGCTCAAGACAGGGAACTTCCTACGAGCAGTACTTC

J gene: TRBJ1-2
clone size: -
D gene: -
V gene: TRBV7-3
CDR3 protein: CASSIRGGRVNYGYTF
CDR3 DNA: TGTGCCAGCAGCATAAGGGGTGGGCGGGTTAACTATGGCTACACCTTC

J gene: TRBJ1-4
clone size: -
D gene: TRBD1
V gene: TRBV7-3
CDR3 protein: CAGPLLWGQGATTNEKLFF
CDR3 DNA: TGTGCCGGCCCCCTCCTATGGGGACAGGGAGCTACAACTAATGAAAAACTGTTTTTT

J gene: TRBJ2-7
clone size: -
D gene: -
V gene: TRBV11-2
CDR3 protein: CASSFRGDNLYEQYF
CDR3 DNA: TGTGCCAGCAGCTTCAGGGGGGATAACCTCTACGAGCAGTACTTC

J gene: TRBJ1-3
clone size: -
D gene: -
V gene: TRBV15
CDR3 protein: CATSSDTGNGNTIYF
CDR3 DNA: TGTGCCACCAGCAGTGATACAGGGAATGGAAACACCATATATTTT

J gene: TRBJ2-7
clone size: -
D gene: TRBD2
V gene: TRBV13
CDR3 protein: CASSPRGTSGSNEQYF
CDR3 DNA: TGTGCCAGCAGCCCCCGGGGGACTAGCGGGAGCAACGAGCAGTACTTC

J gene: TRBJ1-2
clone size: -
D gene: -
V gene: TRBV7-6
CDR3 protein: CASSLAVGDGYTF
CDR3 DNA: TGTGCCAGCAGCTTAGCCGTCGGGGATGGCTACACCTTC

J gene: TRBJ2-1
clone size: -
D gene: -
V gene: TRBV18
CDR3 protein: CASSPTNSYNEQFF
CDR3 DNA: TGTGCCAGCTCACCAACTAACTCCTACAATGAGCAGTTCTTC

J gene: TRBJ2-1
clone size: -
D gene: TRBD2
V gene: TRBV3-1/TRBV3-2
CDR3 protein: CASSPPAGVGPTRTPEQFF
CDR3 DNA: TGTGCCAGCAGCCCCCCAGCGGGAGTTGGACCCACCAGAACACCTGAGCAGTTCTTC

J gene: TRBJ1-2
clone size: few
D gene: -
V gene: TRBV3-1/TRBV3-2
CDR3 protein: CASSPDRDYGYTF
CDR3 DNA: TGTGCCAGCAGCCCGGACAGAGACTATGGCTACACCTTC

J gene: TRBJ2-2
clone size: -
D gene: -
V gene: TRBV5-1
CDR3 protein: CASNELEMDGELFF
CDR3 DNA: TGCGCCAGCAACGAACTAGAAATGGACGGGGAGCTGTTTTTT

J gene: TRBJ1-5
clone size: -
D gene: -
V gene: TRBV23-1
CDR3 protein: CASSQSGQSNQPQHF
CDR3 DNA: TGCGCCAGCAGTCAGTCCGGACAGAGCAATCAGCCCCAGCATTTT

J gene: TRBJ1-1
clone size: -
D gene: TRBD1
V gene: TRBV6-5
CDR3 protein: CASSPRQGANTEAFF
CDR3 DNA: TGTGCCAGCAGTCCGAGACAGGGGGCGAACACTGAAGCTTTCTTT

J gene: TRBJ1-1
clone size: -
D gene: TRBD1
V gene: TRBV7-9
CDR3 protein: CASSSSRQGTEAFF
CDR3 DNA: TGTGCCAGCAGCTCCTCTCGACAGGGCACTGAAGCTTTCTTT

J gene: TRBJ2-3
clone size: -
D gene: TRBD2
V gene: TRBV11-2
CDR3 protein: CASSLSGLAGGRAPDTQYF
CDR3 DNA: TGTGCCAGCAGCTTATCGGGACTAGCGGGAGGGCGGGCCCCAGATACGCAGTATTTT

J gene: TRBJ1-2
clone size: -
D gene: TRBD1
V gene: TRBV7-9
CDR3 protein: CASSLETGAYGYTF
CDR3 DNA: TGTGCCAGCAGCTTAGAGACAGGGGCCTATGGCTACACCTTC

J gene: TRBJ1-6
clone size: few
D gene: -
V gene: TRBV9
CDR3 protein: CASSASGAYNSPLHF
CDR3 DNA: TGTGCCAGCAGCGCATCAGGGGCCTATAATTCACCCCTCCACTTT

J gene: TRBJ1-5
clone size: -
D gene: -
V gene: TRBV3-1/TRBV3-2
CDR3 protein: CASSQDAGNQPQHF
CDR3 DNA: TGTGCCAGCAGCCAAGATGCAGGAAATCAGCCCCAGCATTTT

J gene: TRBJ2-3
clone size: -
D gene: -
V gene: TRBV30
CDR3 protein: CAWSEGQDTQYF
CDR3 DNA: TGTGCCTGGAGTGAGGGACAAGATACGCAGTATTTT

J gene: TRBJ2-3
clone size: -
D gene: -
V gene: TRBV6-5
CDR3 protein: CASSLPGGATQYF
CDR3 DNA: TGTGCCAGCAGTCTCCCGGGCGGGGCTACGCAGTATTTT

J gene: TRBJ1-1
clone size: once
D gene: -
V gene: TRBV15
CDR3 protein: CATSSGGRQMNTEAFF
CDR3 DNA: TGTGCCACCAGCAGCGGAGGCAGACAAATGAACACTGAAGCTTTCTTT

J gene: TRBJ1-2
clone size: -
D gene: -
V gene: TRBV2
CDR3 protein: CASSERGSTEYYGYTF
CDR3 DNA: TGTGCCAGCAGTGAACGGGGGTCGACAGAATACTATGGCTACACCTTC

J gene: TRBJ1-1
clone size: -
D gene: -
V gene: TRBV6-5
CDR3 protein: CASSYWGAMNTEAFF
CDR3 DNA: TGTGCCAGCAGTTACTGGGGCGCCATGAACACTGAAGCTTTCTTT

J gene: TRBJ1-5
clone size: -
D gene: -
V gene: TRBV5-3
CDR3 protein: CARSTAGSQPQHF
CDR3 DNA: TGTGCCAGAAGCACCGCGGGGAGTCAGCCCCAGCATTTT

J gene: TRBJ1-2
clone size: -
D gene: -
V gene: TRBV5-1
CDR3 protein: CASSLGGENYGYTF
CDR3 DNA: TGCGCCAGCAGCTTGGGGGGCGAAAACTATGGCTACACCTTC

J gene: TRBJ2-1
clone size: -
D gene: TRBD1
V gene: TRBV30
CDR3 protein: CAWGEDRGNEQFF
CDR3 DNA: TGTGCCTGGGGGGAGGACAGGGGCAATGAGCAGTTCTTC

J gene: TRBJ1-3
clone size: -
D gene: -
V gene: TRBV3-1/TRBV3-2
CDR3 protein: CASSQDTPLQSSSGNTIYF
CDR3 DNA: TGTGCCAGCAGCCAAGATACCCCCCTACAGTCCTCCTCTGGAAACACCATATATTTT

J gene: TRBJ2-7
clone size: once
D gene: TRBD2
V gene: TRBV30
CDR3 protein: CACYQGGKYEQYF
CDR3 DNA: TGTGCCTGCTATCAGGGAGGGAAGTACGAGCAGTACTTC

J gene: TRBJ2-3
clone size: -
D gene: TRBD2
V gene: TRBV4-1
CDR3 protein: CASSKGGLAGPLGDTQYF
CDR3 DNA: TGCGCCAGCAGCAAAGGGGGACTAGCGGGACCTCTTGGGGATACGCAGTATTTT

J gene: TRBJ2-7
clone size: -
D gene: TRBD2
V gene: TRBV6-2/TRBV6-3
CDR3 protein: CASGLGGAYEQYF
CDR3 DNA: TGTGCCAGCGGTTTGGGGGGGGCCTACGAGCAGTACTTC

J gene: TRBJ1-4
clone size: -
D gene: -
V gene: TRBV15
CDR3 protein: CATSRVRTVSNEKLFF
CDR3 DNA: TGTGCCACCAGCAGAGTAAGGACAGTGTCGAATGAAAAACTGTTTTTT

J gene: TRBJ1-1
clone size: once
D gene: -
V gene: TRBV5-1
CDR3 protein: CASSSGGGTEAFF
CDR3 DNA: TGCGCCAGCAGCTCCGGGGGGGGCACTGAAGCTTTCTTT

J gene: TRBJ2-5
clone size: -
D gene: TRBD2
V gene: TRBV7-9
CDR3 protein: CASTPTSGEETQYF
CDR3 DNA: TGTGCCAGCACCCCGACTAGCGGGGAAGAGACCCAGTACTTC

J gene: TRBJ2-3
clone size: -
D gene: TRBD2
V gene: TRBV30
CDR3 protein: CAWSRTSFPMDTQYF
CDR3 DNA: TGTGCCTGGAGTAGGACTAGTTTTCCCATGGATACGCAGTATTTT

J gene: TRBJ2-3
clone size: -
D gene: TRBD2
V gene: TRBV27
CDR3 protein: CASSSLAGVIDTQYF
CDR3 DNA: TGTGCCAGCAGTTCCCTAGCGGGAGTTATAGATACGCAGTATTTT

J gene: TRBJ2-6
clone size: -
D gene: -
V gene: TRBV3-1/TRBV3-2
CDR3 protein: CASSLQTGNGANVLTF
CDR3 DNA: TGTGCCAGCAGCCTCCAAACAGGGAATGGGGCCAACGTCCTGACTTTC

J gene: TRBJ2-1
clone size: -
D gene: TRBD2
V gene: TRBV4-1
CDR3 protein: CASSQDGAGGLSYNEQFF
CDR3 DNA: TGCGCCAGCAGCCAAGACGGAGCGGGGGGGCTCTCCTACAATGAGCAGTTCTTC

J gene: TRBJ2-3
clone size: -
D gene: TRBD2
V gene: TRBV7-9
CDR3 protein: CASSRVLAEDTDTQYF
CDR3 DNA: TGTGCCAGCAGCCGAGTACTAGCGGAGGACACAGATACGCAGTATTTT

J gene: TRBJ2-7
clone size: -
D gene: TRBD2
V gene: TRBV11-3
CDR3 protein: CASSLGGTSGYEQYF
CDR3 DNA: TGTGCCAGCAGCTTAGGTGGGACTAGCGGCTACGAGCAGTACTTC

J gene: TRBJ2-7
clone size: -
D gene: TRBD1
V gene: TRBV5-1
CDR3 protein: CASSWGQGKYEQYF
CDR3 DNA: TGCGCCAGCAGCTGGGGACAGGGGAAATACGAGCAGTACTTC

J gene: TRBJ2-3
clone size: -
D gene: TRBD2
V gene: TRBV9
CDR3 protein: CASSVGTSGTDTQYF
CDR3 DNA: TGTGCCAGCAGCGTAGGTACTAGCGGAACAGATACGCAGTATTTT

J gene: TRBJ2-4
clone size: -
D gene: TRBD1
V gene: TRBV27
CDR3 protein: CANLDRGYANNIQYF
CDR3 DNA: TGTGCCAATTTGGACAGGGGGTACGCCAACAACATTCAGTACTTC

J gene: TRBJ2-2
clone size: few
D gene: TRBD2
V gene: TRBV5-4
CDR3 protein: CASRQGLAGGTGELFF
CDR3 DNA: TGTGCCAGCAGACAGGGACTAGCGGGAGGCACCGGGGAGCTGTTTTTT

J gene: TRBJ1-5
clone size: -
D gene: -
V gene: TRBV19
CDR3 protein: CASSINADSNQPQHF
CDR3 DNA: TGTGCCAGTAGTATTAACGCAGATAGCAATCAGCCCCAGCATTTT

J gene: TRBJ2-7
clone size: few
D gene: -
V gene: TRBV4-1
CDR3 protein: CASSQQTEAYEQYF
CDR3 DNA: TGCGCCAGCAGCCAACAGACCGAGGCCTACGAGCAGTACTTC

J gene: TRBJ1-5
clone size: -
D gene: -
V gene: TRBV27
CDR3 protein: CASSLFWQGDNQPQHF
CDR3 DNA: TGTGCCAGCAGTTTGTTCTGGCAGGGCGATAATCAGCCCCAGCATTTT